This is a list of T cell receptor beta chains from one sample in a study of T-cell reconstitution after alpha-beta-depleted transplantation in children. In TCRdb, the PCR reads were re-called with MiXCR into one record per CDR3 protein. This table has hundreds of thousands of distinct CDR3 sequences, 15% to 20% appearing once. Sequencing used PBMCs from the stem cell graft donor, obtained from the stem cell graft. These receptors all stem from a human donor who donated a stem cell graft to a child with acute myeloid leukemia. Both conserved end residues are part of each CDR3. D genes are given only for firm matches. Some rows have no size entry. The others give once, few or many, or a class for an expanded clone.

many	TRBV12-3/TRBV12-4	-	TRBJ1-1	CASSLGQDVNTEAFF	TGTGCCAGCAGTTTAGGACAGGACGTAAACACTGAAGCTTTCTTT
many	TRBV29-1	-	TRBJ2-3	CSERTDTQYF	TGCAGCGAACGCACAGATACGCAGTATTTT
-	TRBV12-3/TRBV12-4	-	TRBJ2-3	CASSSGSTNTQYF	TGTGCCAGCAGTTCGGGTTCGACCAATACGCAGTATTTT
few	TRBV13	TRBD1	TRBJ2-7	CASSPGQGMVEQYF	TGTGCCAGCAGCCCCGGACAGGGGATGGTCGAGCAGTACTTC
many	TRBV12-3/TRBV12-4	-	TRBJ1-1	CASSQQRNTEAFF	TGTGCCAGCAGTCAACAGAGGAACACTGAAGCTTTCTTT
-	TRBV25-1	-	TRBJ2-7	CASSSIGLEQYF	TGTGCCAGCAGTTCGATTGGACTCGAGCAGTACTTC
-	TRBV30	-	TRBJ2-1	CAWSEVGFNEQFF	TGTGCCTGGAGTGAGGTAGGATTCAATGAGCAGTTCTTC
many	TRBV20-1	-	TRBJ2-3	CSAEESTDTQYF	TGCAGTGCTGAGGAGAGCACAGATACGCAGTATTTT
-	TRBV15	-	TRBJ1-5	CATIPGGRSNQPQHF	TGTGCCACCATACCCGGGGGTAGGAGCAATCAGCCCCAGCATTTT
few	TRBV6-5	TRBD1	TRBJ2-7	CASSYIGTGDEQYF	TGTGCCAGCAGTTACATCGGGACAGGGGACGAGCAGTACTTC
many	TRBV20-1	-	TRBJ1-1	CSARDQTEEAFF	TGCAGTGCTAGAGATCAAACAGAAGAAGCTTTCTTT
-	TRBV7-2	TRBD2	TRBJ2-1	CASRDQTSGGYGEQFF	TGTGCCAGCAGGGACCAGACTAGCGGGGGCTATGGTGAGCAGTTCTTC
many	TRBV20-1	-	TRBJ2-3	CSAGGVQDTQYF	TGCAGTGCTGGCGGGGTGCAGGATACGCAGTATTTT
few	TRBV12-3/TRBV12-4	-	TRBJ2-7	CASSRTPTYEQYF	TGTGCCAGCAGCCGGACACCGACCTACGAGCAGTACTTC
many	TRBV5-1	-	TRBJ1-1	CASSGGFEAFF	TGCGCCAGCAGCGGGGGATTTGAAGCTTTCTTT
few	TRBV12-3/TRBV12-4	-	TRBJ1-5	CASSPLGTSLNQPQHF	TGTGCCAGCAGTCCCCTGGGTACATCCCTCAATCAGCCCCAGCATTTT
many	TRBV20-1	TRBD1	TRBJ1-6	CSASLMKLADRGNHRLNSPLHF	TGCAGTGCTAGTCTGATGAAATTGGCGGACAGGGGGAATCATAGGCTAAATTCACCCCTCCACTTT
few	TRBV12-3/TRBV12-4	-	TRBJ2-3	CASSIGTDTQYF	TGTGCCAGCAGTATCGGCACAGATACGCAGTATTTT
-	TRBV5-1	TRBD2	TRBJ2-2	CASSSLAGNTGELFF	TGCGCCAGCAGCTCACTAGCGGGGAACACCGGGGAGCTGTTTTTT
few	TRBV7-6	-	TRBJ1-6	CASSLEGRGGNSPLHF	TGTGCCAGCAGCTTAGAGGGCAGGGGCGGTAATTCACCCCTCCACTTT
many	TRBV7-2	-	TRBJ2-7	CASSLEGVSSYEQYF	TGTGCCAGCAGCTTAGAGGGGGTGAGCTCCTACGAGCAGTACTTC
once	TRBV4-1	-	TRBJ2-3	CASSLWKNQPQYF	TGCGCCAGCAGCCTTTGGAAAAATCAGCCCCAGTATTTT
-	TRBV6-2/TRBV6-3	-	TRBJ2-7	CASSSFGYEQYF	TGTGCCAGCAGTTCCTTCGGGTACGAGCAGTACTTC
few	TRBV11-2	-	TRBJ2-3	CASSPYRSWGASTDTQYF	TGTGCCAGCAGCCCCTACCGTTCTTGGGGGGCTAGCACAGATACGCAGTATTTT
many	TRBV4-3	TRBD2	TRBJ2-3	CASSQDGGGGIDTQYF	TGCGCCAGCAGCCAAGATGGGGGCGGGGGGATAGATACGCAGTATTTT
-	TRBV7-2	-	TRBJ1-3	CASRPQVFSGNTIYF	TGTGCCAGCAGACCACAGGTGTTCTCTGGAAACACCATATATTTT
-	TRBV27	-	TRBJ2-5	CASSSRRGGFETQYF	TGTGCCAGCAGTTCCCGGCGGGGAGGATTTGAGACCCAGTACTTC
few	TRBV15	TRBD1	TRBJ1-1	CATSRDPQGGEAFF	TGTGCCACCAGCAGAGATCCCCAGGGGGGTGAAGCTTTCTTT
many	TRBV20-1	-	TRBJ1-6	CSARSIREANNSPLHF	TGCAGTGCTAGAAGTATCCGGGAGGCGAATAATTCACCCCTCCACTTT
-	TRBV4-3	-	TRBJ2-1	CASSQDRAASNEQFF	TGCGCCAGCAGCCAAGATAGAGCGGCTAGCAATGAGCAGTTCTTC
many	TRBV6-5	TRBD1	TRBJ1-2	CASTSNLRDRKVGYTF	TGTGCCAGCACCTCCAACCTCCGGGACAGAAAAGTCGGCTACACCTTC
-	TRBV7-8	TRBD2	TRBJ2-5	CASSSTERGGRETQYF	TGTGCCAGCAGCTCTACGGAACGGGGGGGCCGGGAGACCCAGTACTTC
many	TRBV4-2	-	TRBJ2-1	CASSPTEQPNEQFF	TGTGCCAGCAGCCCGACGGAGCAGCCCAATGAGCAGTTCTTC
many	TRBV29-1	-	TRBJ1-1	CSVVPQNTEAFF	TGCAGCGTTGTACCCCAGAACACTGAAGCTTTCTTT
many	TRBV7-2	-	TRBJ2-3	CASSLEGQVADTQYF	TGTGCCAGCAGCTTAGAGGGGCAGGTGGCAGATACGCAGTATTTT
many	TRBV20-1	-	TRBJ2-7	CSASRDEQYF	TGCAGTGCTAGCAGGGACGAGCAGTACTTC
-	TRBV29-1	-	TRBJ1-1	CSVEDGRGRAFF	TGCAGCGTTGAAGACGGCCGGGGGAGAGCTTTCTTT
-	TRBV7-2	-	TRBJ2-3	CASSSHWGTDTQYF	TGTGCCAGCAGCTCCCATTGGGGCACAGATACGCAGTATTTT
few	TRBV30	-	TRBJ2-1	CASLVTGLEQFF	TGTGCCTCGCTCGTGACAGGATTGGAGCAGTTCTTC
many	TRBV20-1	TRBD1	TRBJ2-1	CSARRDRTYNEQFF	TGCAGTGCTAGAAGGGACAGAACCTACAATGAGCAGTTCTTC
many	TRBV20-1	-	TRBJ1-6	CSAREEGMSYNSPLHF	TGCAGTGCTAGAGAAGAAGGGATGTCCTATAATTCACCCCTCCACTTT
few	TRBV24-1	TRBD2	TRBJ2-1	CATSDPERGVRNEQFF	TGTGCCACCAGTGACCCCGAGCGGGGAGTTAGGAATGAGCAGTTCTTC
-	TRBV5-1	-	TRBJ1-1	CASMWGVMNTEAFF	TGCGCCAGCATGTGGGGGGTCATGAACACTGAAGCTTTCTTT
few	TRBV7-2	-	TRBJ1-1	CASSHTLAGTNTEAFF	TGTGCCAGCAGCCACACGCTTGCAGGGACGAACACTGAAGCTTTCTTT
few	TRBV10-3	-	TRBJ2-2	CAIGRDEGTGELFF	TGTGCCATCGGCAGGGACGAAGGCACCGGGGAGCTGTTTTTT
few	TRBV29-1	-	TRBJ2-6	CSVVGAGAGANVLTF	TGCAGCGTTGTTGGGGCAGGGGCCGGGGCCAACGTCCTGACTTTC
many	TRBV20-1	TRBD2	TRBJ2-3	CSAKGRGGTDTQYF	TGCAGTGCTAAGGGCCGGGGGGGCACAGATACGCAGTATTTT
-	TRBV20-1	TRBD2	TRBJ2-3	CCARSASGGAPDTQYF	TGCTGTGCTAGATCGGCTAGCGGGGGGGCCCCAGATACGCAGTATTTT
-	TRBV12-3/TRBV12-4	-	TRBJ1-1	CASSFRTLNTEAFF	TGTGCCAGCAGTTTTCGGACCCTAAACACTGAAGCTTTCTTT
-	TRBV24-1	TRBD1	TRBJ2-1	CATSGRTGVGAGPGHEQFF	TGTGCCACCAGTGGACGGACAGGGGTAGGTGCGGGTCCCGGACATGAGCAGTTCTTC
few	TRBV3-1	-	TRBJ2-1	CASSHSEMWNEQFF	TGTGCCAGCAGCCATTCCGAGATGTGGAATGAGCAGTTCTTC
-	TRBV5-1	-	TRBJ1-4	CASSQWGQLATNEKLFF	TGCGCCAGCAGCCAATGGGGGCAGCTTGCAACTAATGAAAAACTGTTTTTT